Following are 29 T cell receptor beta chains from one sample sequenced in a study of blood T cell repertoires in COVID-19. Here immunoSEQ multiplex PCR was the method, and the copy in TCRdb shows in-frame clones only, minus some. The sample carries about 200,000 clones, 90% recorded once. Source material: peripheral blood. Receptor source: a man in his fifties with acute or convalescent COVID-19.

CDR3 in DNA: TGTGCCATCAGTGCCCTCAATCAGCCCCAGCATTTT. Translating it yields CAISALNQPQHF. V gene TRBV10-3 combines with J gene TRBJ1-5, with D hard to call. Per germline, CDR1 ENHRY and CDR2 SYGVKD. This CDR3 is 12 amino acids long. V was pared by 4 bases and J by 3 bases, with 4 bases between.

The V gene is TRBV5-6, the J gene TRBJ1-6; 10 bases match TRBD1. V dropped 0 bases and J dropped 10; count of bases not matched to a gene: 4. The CDR3 consists of 15 residues. Germline V CDR1 and CDR2: SGHDT, YYEEEE. The DNA for the CDR3 is TGTGCCAGCAGCTTGGGGGGACAGGGGCGGTCACCCCTCCACTTT. Translation gives CASSLGGQGRSPLHF.

V and J are TRBV29-1 and TRBJ2-5; 8 nucleotides align to TRBD2. V lost 7 bases to trimming and J lost 0 bases; unmatched junction nucleotides: 4. The CDR3 sequence is 13 residues long. Germline-derived CDR1 and CDR2 are SQVTM and ANQGSEA. In DNA, the CDR3 is TGCAGCGCGCGGGGGGTCAACCAAGAGACCCAGTACTTC. Residues: CSARGVNQETQYF.

The V call is TRBV6-6, the J call TRBJ1-3; D perhaps matches TRBD1 (6 bases). Per the germline V gene, CDR1 is MNHNY and CDR2 is SVGAGI (reference sequence). This CDR3 has 15 amino acids. V gave up 7 bases and J gave up 0 bases, with 13 bases separating them. CDR3 nucleotide sequence: TGTGCCAGCACCCGGACAGCTAGCTCTGGAAACACCATATATTTT. Translation: CASTRTASSGNTIYF.

The chain is built from TRBV3-1 (or the pseudogene TRBV3-2) and TRBJ2-2, with 8 bases matching TRBD2. The germline CDR1 and CDR2 sequences are LGHDT and YNNKEL (reference sequence). With 1 base clipped from V and 6 bases from J, the junction kept 4 bases outside the gene matches. The CDR3 runs 15 residues. The CDR3 reads CASSQGLAGAGELFF. For the CDR3, the DNA is TGTGCCAGCAGCCAAGGGCTAGCGGGTGCCGGGGAGCTGTTTTTT.

The rearrangement links TRBV12-3 or TRBV12-4 to TRBJ1-6; no definite D call. The CDR3 is 13 residues long. Trimming took off 7 bases at V and 9 bases at J, with 13 bases between the two ends. CDR3 sequence reads: CASKNTAGSPLHF. The DNA of the CDR3 is TGTGCCAGCAAAAACACCGCGGGTTCACCCCTCCACTTT.

J is TRBJ1-4 and V is TRBV4-1; D not certain. Germline CDR1 and CDR2: MGHRA and YSYEKL. Trimming pared 0 bases from V and 0 bases from J, leaving 8 bases between. The CDR3 is made up of 16 amino acids. CDR3 residues: CASSQERGATNEKLFF. In nucleotides, the CDR3 is TGCGCCAGCAGCCAAGAGCGCGGTGCAACTAATGAAAAACTGTTTTTT.

V and J are TRBV5-4 and TRBJ2-3, with a possible D match to TRBD2 (5 bases). The CDR3 extends over 14 amino acids. Trimming pared 4 bases from V and 0 bases from J, leaving 9 bases between. Germline V gene sequence: CDR1 SGHNT, CDR2 YYREEE (reference sequence). The CDR3 here is CASSAGLSTDTQYF. CDR3 DNA: TGTGCCAGCAGCGCCGGACTGAGCACAGATACGCAGTATTTT.

The chain joins TRBV7-6 to TRBJ2-3; 11 positions agree with TRBD2. Germline assignment: CDR1 SGHVS and CDR2 FNYEAQ. Trimming took 0 bases from V and 4 from J; bases not matched to a gene: 6. This CDR3 spans 17 amino acids. CDR3 coding DNA: TGTGCCAGCAGCTTAGCGGGTAGCGGGAGGGGGCCAGATACGCAGTATTTT. Translating it yields CASSLAGSGRGPDTQYF.

This sequence joins TRBV3-1 (or the pseudogene TRBV3-2) and TRBJ1-4; 10 bases line up with TRBD1. V lost 1 base and J lost 8; bases outside the gene matches: 7. Germline V lookup: CDR1 LGHDT, CDR2 YNNKEL (reference sequence). CDR3 size: 16 residues. As DNA, the CDR3 is TGTGCCAGCAGCCAAGTTGGGACAGGGGCTCGGGAAAAACTGTTTTTT. It encodes CASSQVGTGAREKLFF.

V is TRBV27 and J is TRBJ1-6; weak D call: TRBD1 (5 bases). Germline V gene lookup returns CDR1 MNHEY and CDR2 SMNVEV (reference sequence). With 3 bases removed from V and 2 bases from J, the gap between germline ends came to 11 bases. The CDR3 sequence is 16 residues long. The CDR3, as DNA: TGTGCCAGCAGTTTTGACAGCGAAACCTATAATTCACCCCTCCACTTT. This encodes CASSFDSETYNSPLHF.

The CDR3 region has the DNA TGTGCCAGTAGTAACCGGGACAGGGGGAGCAATCAGCCCCAGCATTTT. As protein: CASSNRDRGSNQPQHF. The rearrangement links TRBV19 to TRBJ1-5; 11 positions match TRBD1. With V trimmed by 4 bases and J by 1 base, 3 bases remained unmatched. CDR3 length equals 16 residues. Germline CDR1 LNHDA, CDR2 SQIVND (reference sequence).

This clone was seen once. The chain links TRBV3-1 (or the pseudogene TRBV3-2) to TRBJ2-5, with D perhaps matching TRBD2 (6 bases). V was cut by 3 bases and J by 2 bases, with 16 bases left in between. The CDR3 consists of 16 residues. CDR1 is LGHDT and CDR2 is YNNKEL in the germline V gene (reference sequence). CDR3 loop: CASSHRTGGQQETQYF. CDR3 coding DNA: TGTGCCAGCAGCCATCGAACCGGAGGGCAGCAAGAGACCCAGTACTTC.

The rearrangement links TRBV10-3 to TRBJ2-7; D not certain. This CDR3 spans 14 amino acids. V was cut by 8 bases and J by 0 bases, with 14 bases left in between. CDR1 and CDR2 from the germline V gene are ENHRY and SYGVKD. The CDR3 reads CAIGRSQNSYEQYV. In nucleotides, the CDR3 is TGTGCCATCGGTAGGTCACAGAACTCCTACGAGCAGTACGTC.

V and J are TRBV7-6 and TRBJ1-2; 8 nucleotides align to TRBD1. Germline CDR1 reads SGHVS; CDR2 reads FNYEAQ. This CDR3 comprises 18 residues. Germline trimming cut 1 base from V and 0 bases from J; bases unmatched to any gene: 10. The CDR3 sequence: CASSLGLGTGPTNYGYTF. In nucleotides, the CDR3 is TGTGCCAGCAGCTTAGGGTTGGGGACAGGACCTACTAACTATGGCTACACCTTC.

The J gene is TRBJ1-1, the V gene TRBV28, with 7 bases lining up with TRBD1. This CDR3 is 14 amino acids long. The V and J ends lost 6 bases and 1 base, in that order; junction bases with no gene match: 5. Germline lookup yields CDR1 MDHEN and CDR2 SYDVKM. The CDR3 sequence: CASRLGQTNTEAFF. The CDR3 nucleotides are TGTGCCAGCAGACTGGGACAGACGAACACTGAAGCTTTCTTT.

This clone was found a few times. The chain employs TRBV10-3 and TRBJ1-6; D gene ambiguous. Per the germline V gene, CDR1 is ENHRY and CDR2 is SYGVKD. CDR3 length: 13 residues. The ends were cut back, 6 bases at V and 5 bases at J, with 8 bases in the middle. CDR3 DNA sequence: TGTGCCATCAGGCTGGAGGATAATTCACCCCTCCACTTT. Its translation is CAIRLEDNSPLHF.

This sequence joins TRBV10-3 and TRBJ1-3, with 11 nucleotides matching TRBD1. The CDR3 length is 14 residues. Germline V gene lookup returns CDR1 ENHRY and CDR2 SYGVKD. Trimming cost V 7 bases and J 3 bases; bases outside gene matches: 2. In nucleotides, the CDR3 is TGTGCCATCATGGACAGGGGGCTTGGAAACACCATATATTTT. Translated: CAIMDRGLGNTIYF.

In the case of this clone: The same CDR3 arises from other DNA sequences in this sample as well. The chain joins TRBV5-1 to TRBJ2-2, with TRBD2 matching over 12 bases. Trimming removed 2 bases from V and 6 bases from J; junction bases left unmatched: 5. Per the germline V gene, CDR1 is SGHRS and CDR2 is YFSETQ. The CDR3 extends over 16 amino acids. CDR3 DNA: TGCGCCAGCAGCTTAGGACTAGCGGGATTTGCCGGGGAGCTGTTTTTT. This codes for CASSLGLAGFAGELFF.

Written as DNA, the CDR3 is TGTGCCAGCAGCGCCCCCGGGACAGGGGAGAGATATAATTCACCCCTCCACTTT. Translating it yields CASSAPGTGERYNSPLHF. V gene TRBV7-9 combines with J gene TRBJ1-6; 10 nucleotides match TRBD1. The CDR3 runs to 18 residues. Germline values: CDR1 SEHNR, CDR2 FQNEAQ (reference sequence). The junction had 11 bases not matched to a gene; V was cut back by 5 bases and J by 4 bases.

The chain joins TRBV24-1 to TRBJ2-2; 7 positions agree with TRBD1. V was pared by 5 bases and J by 1 base, with 6 bases of the junction left unmatched. Germline CDR1 reads KGHDR; CDR2 reads SFDVKD. The CDR3 runs 16 residues. Here the CDR3 DNA reads TGTGCCACCAGTGGTATTCAGGGGGAGAACACCGGGGAGCTGTTTTTT. It yields the protein CATSGIQGENTGELFF.

This CDR3 is CASSFDSYTGELFF. The CDR3 DNA is TGTGCCAGCAGCTTCGACAGTTACACCGGGGAGCTGTTTTTT. V usage is TRBV3-1 (or the pseudogene TRBV3-2) and J usage is TRBJ2-2, with TRBD1 as a possible D gene (5 bases). Germline CDR1 and CDR2: LGHDT and YNNKEL (reference sequence). Deletions cut 5 bases from V and 3 bases from J, with 10 bases between. The CDR3 loop spans 14 amino acids.

J is TRBJ1-5 and V is TRBV19, with D maybe TRBD1 (6 bases). Germline V CDR1 and CDR2: LNHDA, SQIVND (reference sequence). This CDR3 region has 15 residues. Trimming cost V 4 bases and J 2 bases, with 12 bases left between them. CDR3 sequence: CASSSPGAGNQPQHF. CDR3 DNA: TGTGCCAGTAGTAGCCCAGGGGCGGGCAATCAGCCCCAGCATTTT.

The chain uses TRBV6-1 and TRBJ1-2; perhaps TRBD1 as D (5 bases). V lost 1 base and J lost 7, with 16 bases in between. The CDR3 has 15 amino acids. Germline loops: CDR1 MNHNS, CDR2 SASEGT. The CDR3: CASSEGAGSWVGYTF. In DNA form, the CDR3 reads TGTGCCAGCAGTGAAGGGGCAGGGTCCTGGGTTGGCTACACCTTC.

The genes are TRBV23-1 and TRBJ2-7; 10 bases line up with TRBD1. TRBV23-1 qualifies as an ORF whose function is uncertain. This CDR3 is 14 amino acids long. V lost 3 bases and J lost 5; bases outside the gene matches: 4. The CDR3 protein is CASSHSTGGDEQYV. CDR3 DNA sequence: TGCGCCAGCAGTCACTCGACAGGGGGCGACGAGCAGTACGTC.

The rearrangement links TRBV24-1 to TRBJ2-7; TRBD1 aligns across 9 bases. The V and J ends lost 5 bases and 3 bases, in that order; junction bases with no gene match: 10. CDR3 length equals 16 residues. Germline V lookup: CDR1 KGHDR, CDR2 SFDVKD. For the CDR3, the DNA is TGTGCCACCAGTGTCGGAGGGGGACAGGGAATCTACGAGCAGTACTTC. Amino acids: CATSVGGGQGIYEQYF.

This chain connects TRBV5-4 to TRBJ2-2; 10 bases match TRBD2. Germline CDR1 is SGHNT and CDR2 is YYREEE (reference sequence). V was pared by 3 bases and J by 2 bases, with 4 bases of the junction left unmatched. CDR3 length: 16 residues. Written as DNA, the CDR3 is TGTGCCAGCAGCTCCGGACTAGCGGTAAACACCGGGGAGCTGTTTTTT. Protein product: CASSSGLAVNTGELFF.

This chain uses TRBV27 with TRBJ2-7; 12 nucleotides agree with TRBD2. The CDR3 is 14 amino acids. Trimming removed 5 bases from V and 4 bases from J; junction bases left unmatched: 3. Germline assignment: CDR1 MNHEY and CDR2 SMNVEV (reference sequence). CDR3 nucleotide sequence: TGTGCCAGCAGTCTAGCGGGAGGGAGGTACGAGCAGTACTTC. Amino acids: CASSLAGGRYEQYF.

V gene TRBV4-3 combines with J gene TRBJ1-2; TRBD1 aligns across 7 bases. CDR3 size: 15 residues. V lost 1 base, J lost 4 bases, and 6 bases stayed unmatched. The germline gives CDR1 LGHNA, CDR2 YSLEER. The CDR3 spells CASSQVGAGGYGYTF. The CDR3 nucleotides read TGCGCCAGCAGCCAAGTAGGGGCAGGGGGCTATGGCTACACCTTC.